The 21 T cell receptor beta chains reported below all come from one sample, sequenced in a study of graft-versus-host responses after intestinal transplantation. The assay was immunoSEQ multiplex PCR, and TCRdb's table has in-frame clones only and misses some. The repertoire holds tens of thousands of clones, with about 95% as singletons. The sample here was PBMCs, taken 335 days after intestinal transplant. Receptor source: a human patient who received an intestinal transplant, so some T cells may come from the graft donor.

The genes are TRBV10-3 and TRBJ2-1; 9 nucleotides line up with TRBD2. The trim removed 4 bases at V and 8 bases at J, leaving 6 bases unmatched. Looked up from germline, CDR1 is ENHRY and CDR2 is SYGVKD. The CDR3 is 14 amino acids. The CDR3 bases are TGTGCCATCAGTGCCTTAGGCGGGAGGGATGAGCAGTTCTTC. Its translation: CAISALGGRDEQFF.

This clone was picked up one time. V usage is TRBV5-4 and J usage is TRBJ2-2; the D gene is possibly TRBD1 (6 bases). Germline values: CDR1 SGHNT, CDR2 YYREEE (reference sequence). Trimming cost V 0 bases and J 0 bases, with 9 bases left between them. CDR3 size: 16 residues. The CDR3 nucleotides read TGTGCCAGCAGCTTGGCCCACAGGGCGAACACCGGGGAGCTGTTTTTT. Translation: CASSLAHRANTGELFF.

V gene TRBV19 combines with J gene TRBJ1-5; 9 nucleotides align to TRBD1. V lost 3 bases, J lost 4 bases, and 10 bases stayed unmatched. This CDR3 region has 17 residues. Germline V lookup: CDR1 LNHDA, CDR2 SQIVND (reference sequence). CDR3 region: CASSIGPGTGFNQPQHF. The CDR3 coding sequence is TGTGCCAGTAGTATTGGCCCCGGGACAGGGTTTAATCAGCCCCAGCATTTT.

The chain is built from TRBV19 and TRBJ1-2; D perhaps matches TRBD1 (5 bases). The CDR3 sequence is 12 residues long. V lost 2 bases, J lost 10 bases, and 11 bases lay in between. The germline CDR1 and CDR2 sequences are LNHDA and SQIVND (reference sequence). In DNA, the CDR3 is TGTGCCAGTAGTATAAGCTGGGGCGACTACACCTTC. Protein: CASSISWGDYTF.

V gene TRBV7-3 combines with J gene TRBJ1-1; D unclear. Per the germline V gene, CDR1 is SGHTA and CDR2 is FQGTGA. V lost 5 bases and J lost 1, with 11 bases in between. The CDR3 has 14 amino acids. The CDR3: CASSPEPGNTEAFF. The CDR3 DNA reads TGTGCCAGCAGCCCAGAGCCGGGGAACACTGAAGCTTTCTTT.

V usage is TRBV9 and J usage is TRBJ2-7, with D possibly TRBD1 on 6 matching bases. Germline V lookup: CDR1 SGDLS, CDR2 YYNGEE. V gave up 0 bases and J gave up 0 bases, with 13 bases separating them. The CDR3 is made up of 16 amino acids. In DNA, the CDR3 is TGTGCCAGCAGCGTAGGGGCAGGGGTCGACTCCTACGAGCAGTACTTC. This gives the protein CASSVGAGVDSYEQYF.

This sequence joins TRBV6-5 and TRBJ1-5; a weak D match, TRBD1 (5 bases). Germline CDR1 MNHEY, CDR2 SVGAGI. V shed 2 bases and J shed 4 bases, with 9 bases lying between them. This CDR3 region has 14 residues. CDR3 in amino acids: CASSYRGGNQPQHF. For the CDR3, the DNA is TGTGCCAGCAGTTACCGGGGCGGAAATCAGCCCCAGCATTTT.

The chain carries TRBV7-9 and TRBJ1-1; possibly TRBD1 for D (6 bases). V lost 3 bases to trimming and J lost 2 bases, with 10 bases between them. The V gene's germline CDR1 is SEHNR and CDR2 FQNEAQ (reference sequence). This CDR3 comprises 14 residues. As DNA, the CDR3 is TGTGCCAGCAGCTTCGCGGGGGCAAACACTGAAGCTTTCTTT. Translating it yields CASSFAGANTEAFF.

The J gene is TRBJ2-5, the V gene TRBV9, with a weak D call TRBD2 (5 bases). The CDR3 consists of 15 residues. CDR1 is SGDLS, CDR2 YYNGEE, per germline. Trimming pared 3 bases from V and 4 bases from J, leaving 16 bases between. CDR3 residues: CASSGARSGRETQYF. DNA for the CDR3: TGTGCCAGCAGCGGAGCGAGGAGCGGTCGAGAGACCCAGTACTTC.

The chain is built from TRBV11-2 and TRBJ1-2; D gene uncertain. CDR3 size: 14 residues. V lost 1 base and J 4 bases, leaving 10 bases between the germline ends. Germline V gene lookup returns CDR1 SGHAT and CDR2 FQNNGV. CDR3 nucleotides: TGTGCCAGCAGCTTAGCGGTGGCCCGCTATGGCTACACCTTC. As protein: CASSLAVARYGYTF.

This CDR3 reads CAITPTSGGSTDTQYF. CDR3 nucleotides: TGTGCCATCACCCCTACTAGCGGGGGGTCCACAGATACGCAGTATTTT. V is TRBV10-3 and J is TRBJ2-3, with 12 bases aligning to TRBD2. The ends lost 7 bases at V and 2 bases at J; junction bases unmatched: 7. Germline V gives CDR1 ENHRY, CDR2 SYGVKD. This CDR3 has 16 residues.

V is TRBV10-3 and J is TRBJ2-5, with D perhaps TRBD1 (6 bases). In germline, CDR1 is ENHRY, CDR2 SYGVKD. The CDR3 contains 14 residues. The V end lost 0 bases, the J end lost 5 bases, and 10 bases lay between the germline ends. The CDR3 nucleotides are TGTGCCATCAGTGAGTCGAGCAGGGGTGAGACCCAGTACTTC. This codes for CAISESSRGETQYF.

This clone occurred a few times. The CDR3 loop reads CASTFRLSSGGPHNEQFF. The CDR3 DNA follows: TGTGCCAGCACCTTCCGGCTGTCTAGCGGGGGCCCACACAATGAGCAGTTCTTC. The chain couples TRBV7-9 to TRBJ2-1; 10 positions match TRBD2. The germline V gene encodes CDR1 SEHNR and CDR2 FQNEAQ (reference sequence). The V and J ends lost 7 bases and 5 bases, in that order; junction bases with no gene match: 17. The CDR3 contains 18 residues.

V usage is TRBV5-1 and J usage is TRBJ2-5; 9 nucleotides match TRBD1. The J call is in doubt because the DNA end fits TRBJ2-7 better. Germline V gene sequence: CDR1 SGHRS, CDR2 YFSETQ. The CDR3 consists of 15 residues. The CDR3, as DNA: TGCGCCAGCAGCTTACCCGGGACAGGGCCCTACGAGCAGTACTTC. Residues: CASSLPGTGPYEQYF.

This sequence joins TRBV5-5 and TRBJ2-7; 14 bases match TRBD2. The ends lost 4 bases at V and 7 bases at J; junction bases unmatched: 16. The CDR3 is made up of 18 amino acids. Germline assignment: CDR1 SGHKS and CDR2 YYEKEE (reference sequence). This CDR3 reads CASSPNDMTSGRAGEQYF. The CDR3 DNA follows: TGTGCCAGCAGCCCAAACGATATGACTAGCGGGAGGGCCGGTGAGCAGTACTTC.

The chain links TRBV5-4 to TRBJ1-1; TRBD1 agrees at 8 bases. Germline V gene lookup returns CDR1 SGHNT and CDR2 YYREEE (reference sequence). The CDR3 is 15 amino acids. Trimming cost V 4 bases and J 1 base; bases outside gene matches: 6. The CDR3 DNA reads TGTGCCAGCAGCAACGGACAGGGAGAGAACACTGAAGCTTTCTTT. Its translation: CASSNGQGENTEAFF. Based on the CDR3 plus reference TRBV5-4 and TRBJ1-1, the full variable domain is ETGVTQSPTHLIKTRGQQVTLRCSSQSGHNTVSWYQQALGQGPQFIFQYYREEENGRGNFPPRFSGLQFPNYSSELNVNALELDDSALYLCASSNGQGENTEAFFGQGTRLTVV.

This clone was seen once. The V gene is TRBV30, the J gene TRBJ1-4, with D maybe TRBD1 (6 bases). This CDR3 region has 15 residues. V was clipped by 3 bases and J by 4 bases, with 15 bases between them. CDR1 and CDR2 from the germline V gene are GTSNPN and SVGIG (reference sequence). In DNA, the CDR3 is TGTGCCTGGAGCGTCCTGACAGGATATAATGAAAAACTGTTTTTT. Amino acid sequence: CAWSVLTGYNEKLFF. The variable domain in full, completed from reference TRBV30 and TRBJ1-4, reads SQTIHQWPATLVQPVGSPLSLECTVEGTSNPNLYWYRQAAGRGLQLLFYSVGIGQISSEVPQNLSASRPQDRQFILSSKKLLLSDSGFYLCAWSVLTGYNEKLFFGSGTQLSVL.

The CDR3 coding sequence is TGTGCCTGGAGTGTACTATGGGTTGGGTCCACCGGGGAGCTGTTTTTT. It translates to CAWSVLWVGSTGELFF. This chain links TRBV30 with TRBJ2-2, with D uncertain. Trimming removed 0 bases at V and 4 bases at J, with 15 bases between. CDR1 and CDR2 from the germline V gene are GTSNPN and SVGIG (reference sequence). The CDR3 contains 16 residues.

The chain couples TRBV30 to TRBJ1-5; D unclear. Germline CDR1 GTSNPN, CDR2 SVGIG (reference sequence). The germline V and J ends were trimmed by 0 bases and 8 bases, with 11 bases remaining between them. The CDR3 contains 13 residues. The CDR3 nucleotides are TGTGCCTGGAGTGTACTCGATTATGAGCCCCAGCATTTT. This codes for CAWSVLDYEPQHF. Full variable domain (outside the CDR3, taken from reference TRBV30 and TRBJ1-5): SQTIHQWPATLVQPVGSPLSLECTVEGTSNPNLYWYRQAAGRGLQLLFYSVGIGQISSEVPQNLSASRPQDRQFILSSKKLLLSDSGFYLCAWSVLDYEPQHFGDGTRLSIL.

CDR3 nucleotide sequence: TGCAGCGTTGCGGATGAGAGCACAGATACGCAGTATTTT. It translates to CSVADESTDTQYF. The V gene is TRBV29-1, the J gene TRBJ2-3; unclear D gene. The CDR3 runs 13 residues. Between the trimmed V and J ends, which lost 4 bases and 0 bases, there was a span of 8 bases. Germline loops: CDR1 SQVTM, CDR2 ANQGSEA.

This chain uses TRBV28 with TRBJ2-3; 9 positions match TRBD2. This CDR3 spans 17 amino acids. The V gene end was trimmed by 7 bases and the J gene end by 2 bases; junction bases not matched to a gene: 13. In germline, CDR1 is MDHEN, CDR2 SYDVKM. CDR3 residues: CASTSGGFNRDTDTQYF. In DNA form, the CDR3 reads TGTGCCAGCACGAGCGGGGGGTTCAACCGGGACACAGATACGCAGTATTTT.